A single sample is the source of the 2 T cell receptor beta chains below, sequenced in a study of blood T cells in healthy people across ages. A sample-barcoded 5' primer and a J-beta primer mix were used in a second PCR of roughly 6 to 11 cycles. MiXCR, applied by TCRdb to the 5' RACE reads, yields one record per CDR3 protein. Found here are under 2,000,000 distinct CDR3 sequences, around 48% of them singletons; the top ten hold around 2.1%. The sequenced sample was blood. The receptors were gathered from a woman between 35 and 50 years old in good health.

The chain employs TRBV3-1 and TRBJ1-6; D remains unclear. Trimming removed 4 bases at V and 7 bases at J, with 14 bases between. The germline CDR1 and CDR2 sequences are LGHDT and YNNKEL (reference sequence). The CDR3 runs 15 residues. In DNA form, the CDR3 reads TGTGCCAGCAGCCCCAGCACCCCTCGGAATTCACCCCTCCACTTT. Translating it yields CASSPSTPRNSPLHF.

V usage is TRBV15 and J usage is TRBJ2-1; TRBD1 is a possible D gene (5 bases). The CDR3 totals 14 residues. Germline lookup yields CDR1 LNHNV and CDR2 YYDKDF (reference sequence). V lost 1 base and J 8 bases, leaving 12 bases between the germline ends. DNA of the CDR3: TGTGCCACCAGCAGAGGGGCAGGGCGTGATGAGCAGTTCTTC. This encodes CATSRGAGRDEQFF.